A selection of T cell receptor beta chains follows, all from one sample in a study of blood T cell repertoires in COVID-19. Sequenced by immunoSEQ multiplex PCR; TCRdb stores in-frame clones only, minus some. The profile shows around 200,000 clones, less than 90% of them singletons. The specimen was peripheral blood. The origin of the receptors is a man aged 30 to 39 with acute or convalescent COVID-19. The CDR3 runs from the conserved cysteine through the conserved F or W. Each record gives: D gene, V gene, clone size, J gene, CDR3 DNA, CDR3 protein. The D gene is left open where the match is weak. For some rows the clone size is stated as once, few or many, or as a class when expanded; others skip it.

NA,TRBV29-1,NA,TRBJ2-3,TGCAGCGTGAGGGGGGGGGATACGCAGTATTTT,CSVRGGDTQYF
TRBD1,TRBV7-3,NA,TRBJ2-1,TGTGCCAGCAGTGAGGGACAGGGGGCCTATGAGCAGTTCTTC,CASSEGQGAYEQFF
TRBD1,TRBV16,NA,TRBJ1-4,TGTGCCAGCAGTGGACAGGGGGCGAGTGAAAAACTGTTTTTT,CASSGQGASEKLFF
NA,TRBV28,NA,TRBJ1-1,TGTGCCAGCAGTTTTGTGGGGGCAACAATGAACACTGAAGCTTTCTTT,CASSFVGATMNTEAFF
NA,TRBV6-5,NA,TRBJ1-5,TGTGCCAGCAGGCGGGACGTCGGATCAGAACAGCCCCAGCATTTT,CASRRDVGSEQPQHF
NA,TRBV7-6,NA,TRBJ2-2,TGTGCCAGCAGTCGACAGTTTTCGAACACCGGGGAGCTGTTTTTT,CASSRQFSNTGELFF
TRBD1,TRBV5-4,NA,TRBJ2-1,TGTGCCAGCAGCCCCCAGAGGGACAGTTACAATGAGCAGTTCTTC,CASSPQRDSYNEQFF
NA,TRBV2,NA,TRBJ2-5,TGTGCCAGCAGTGTGGGGGGTCCGGAGACCCAGTACTTC,CASSVGGPETQYF
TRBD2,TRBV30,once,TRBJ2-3,TGTGCCTGGTCCGGGGGAGGGGTTGATACGCAGTATTTT,CAWSGGGVDTQYF
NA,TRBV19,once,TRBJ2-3,TGTGCCAGTAGATCACTCCTTAGCACAGATACGCAGTATTTT,CASRSLLSTDTQYF
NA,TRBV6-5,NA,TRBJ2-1,TGTGCCAGCAGTTACGGGCGGGGTGGTAATGAGCAGTTCTTC,CASSYGRGGNEQFF
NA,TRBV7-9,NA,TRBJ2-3,TGTGCCAGCAGCCAGCTGCGGGCCTGGACGGGGAAGACAGATACGCAGTATTTT,CASSQLRAWTGKTDTQYF
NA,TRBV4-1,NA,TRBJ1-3,TGCGCCAGCAGCCAAGACCCCCAGGAAAACACCATATATTTT,CASSQDPQENTIYF
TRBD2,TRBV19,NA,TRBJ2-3,TGTGCCAGTAGTATCGGACTAGCGGGGGGGGCAGATACGCAGTATTTT,CASSIGLAGGADTQYF
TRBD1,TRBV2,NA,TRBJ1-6,TGTGCCAGCACCGGGCGGACAGGCTTGTTTGGTTCACCCCTCCACTTT,CASTGRTGLFGSPLHF
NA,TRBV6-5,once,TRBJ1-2,TGTGCCAGCAGGTCGGGAGGGAAGGGCTACACCTTC,CASRSGGKGYTF
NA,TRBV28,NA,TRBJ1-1,TGTGCCAGCAGTCCCGGCGGGGGATTCACTGAAGCTTTCTTT,CASSPGGGFTEAFF
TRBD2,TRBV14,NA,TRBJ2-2,TGTGCCAGCAGCCCAAGGACTAGCGGGGGACCAAAAGGGGGGCTCGCGAACACCGGGGAGCTGTTTTTT,CASSPRTSGGPKGGLANTGELFF
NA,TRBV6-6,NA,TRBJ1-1,TGTGCCAGCAGGGGAACAGGAGAAAACACTGAAGCTTTCTTT,CASRGTGENTEAFF